This TCR beta chain was retrieved from a study of vaccination effects on CD4 cells after COVID-19. Turning to the study itself: Samples were taken post-vaccine, and their median timing was 72 days after the second dose.

ViraFEST assay sequencing came after antigen-specific CD4+ T cells were expanded with viral peptide pools. At the end of about 10 days of culture, CD4+ T cells were isolated. Two-dose BNT162b2 or mRNA-1273 vaccination was given to participants. At days 3 and 7, half of the medium was exchanged for IL-2 medium. Trimming cost V 5 bases and J 5 bases, with 10 bases left between them. The V gene's germline CDR1 is WSHSY and CDR2 SAAADI. The CDR3 totals 13 residues. The assay was immunoSEQ multiplex PCR, and TCRdb's table has in-frame clones only and misses some. Of approximately 74,000 clones listed, roughly 80% are singletons. Study results and limitations: Marked contraction was observed in infection-induced and vaccine-induced clones late after vaccination.

Comment on this clone: What it binds is unknown.

The sequenced sample was CD4+ T cells from PBMCs cultured with HCoV-OC43 spike peptides, obtained after COVID-19 vaccination. Subset reported: HCoV-OC43 spike overlapping peptide pool stimulation. The receptor's source is a human donor who received a COVID-19 vaccine. J is TRBJ2-1 and V is TRBV10-2; D is tentatively TRBD1 or TRBD2 (5 bases each). The CDR3 nucleotides are TGCGCCAGCAGTCACGGGGCTCACAATGAGCAGTTCTTC. It yields the protein CASSHGAHNEQFF.